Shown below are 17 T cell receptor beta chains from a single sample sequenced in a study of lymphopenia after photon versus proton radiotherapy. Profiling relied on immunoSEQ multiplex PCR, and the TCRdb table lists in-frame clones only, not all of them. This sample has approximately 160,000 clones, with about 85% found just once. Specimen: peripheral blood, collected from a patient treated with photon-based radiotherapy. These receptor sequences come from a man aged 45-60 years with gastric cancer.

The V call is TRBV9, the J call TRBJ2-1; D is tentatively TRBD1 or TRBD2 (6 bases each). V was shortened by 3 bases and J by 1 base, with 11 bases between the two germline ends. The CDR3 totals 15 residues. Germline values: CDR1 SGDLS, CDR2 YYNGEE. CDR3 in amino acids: CASSAEGGSYNEQFF. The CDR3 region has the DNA TGTGCCAGCAGCGCAGAGGGGGGTTCCTACAATGAGCAGTTCTTC.

The CDR3 nucleotides read TGTGCCAGCAGTTACAGGGACAGATTGAACACCGGGGAGCTGTTTTTT. It encodes CASSYRDRLNTGELFF. V and J are TRBV6-5 and TRBJ2-2, with 7 bases lining up with TRBD1. The germline V gene encodes CDR1 MNHEY and CDR2 SVGAGI. This CDR3 is 16 amino acids long. J lost 1 base, V lost 2 bases, and 4 bases had no gene match.

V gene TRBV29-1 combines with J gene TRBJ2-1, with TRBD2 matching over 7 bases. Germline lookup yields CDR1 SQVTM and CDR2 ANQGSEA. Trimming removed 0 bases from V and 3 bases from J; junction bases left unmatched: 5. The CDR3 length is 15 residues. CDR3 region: CSVEDLADLYNEQFF. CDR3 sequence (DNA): TGCAGCGTTGAAGATCTAGCGGACCTCTACAATGAGCAGTTCTTC.

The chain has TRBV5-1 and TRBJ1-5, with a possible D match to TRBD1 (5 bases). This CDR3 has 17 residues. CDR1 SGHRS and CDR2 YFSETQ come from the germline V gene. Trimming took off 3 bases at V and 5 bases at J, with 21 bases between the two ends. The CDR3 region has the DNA TGCGCCAGCAGCTGGTCCCCGACAGAAACCTCAGATCAGCCCCAGCATTTT. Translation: CASSWSPTETSDQPQHF.

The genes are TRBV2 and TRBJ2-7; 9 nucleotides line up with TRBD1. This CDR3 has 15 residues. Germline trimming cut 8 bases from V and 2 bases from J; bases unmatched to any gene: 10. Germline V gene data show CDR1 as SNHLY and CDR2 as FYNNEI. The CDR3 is CASGYGRQGAYEQYF. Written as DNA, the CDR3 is TGTGCCAGCGGATACGGGCGACAGGGGGCCTACGAGCAGTACTTC.

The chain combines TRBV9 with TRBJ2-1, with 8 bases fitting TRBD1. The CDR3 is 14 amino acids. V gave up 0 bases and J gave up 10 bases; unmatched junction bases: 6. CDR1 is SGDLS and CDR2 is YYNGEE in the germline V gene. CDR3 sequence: CASSVGRGPREQFF. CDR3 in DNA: TGTGCCAGCAGCGTAGGCAGGGGGCCGCGGGAGCAGTTCTTC.

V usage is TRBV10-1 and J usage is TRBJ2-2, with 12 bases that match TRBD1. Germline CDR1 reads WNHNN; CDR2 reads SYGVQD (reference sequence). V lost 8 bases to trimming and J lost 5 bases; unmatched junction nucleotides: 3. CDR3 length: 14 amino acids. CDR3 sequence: CASGTGGSTGELFF. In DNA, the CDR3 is TGCGCCAGCGGGACAGGGGGCTCTACCGGGGAGCTGTTTTTT.

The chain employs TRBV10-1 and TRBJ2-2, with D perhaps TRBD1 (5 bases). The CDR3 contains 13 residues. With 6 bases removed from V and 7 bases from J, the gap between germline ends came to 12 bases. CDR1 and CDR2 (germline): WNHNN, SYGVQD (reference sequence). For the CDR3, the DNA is TGCGCCAGCAGCTCCGACAGAGTCGGGGAGCTGTTTTTT. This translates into CASSSDRVGELFF.

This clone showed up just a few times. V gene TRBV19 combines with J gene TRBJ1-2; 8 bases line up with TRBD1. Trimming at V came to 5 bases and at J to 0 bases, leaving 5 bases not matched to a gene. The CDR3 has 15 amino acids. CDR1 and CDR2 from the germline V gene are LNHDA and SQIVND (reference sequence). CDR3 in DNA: TGTGCCAGTAGTCGAGACAGGGGAGCTAACTATGGCTACACCTTC. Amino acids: CASSRDRGANYGYTF.

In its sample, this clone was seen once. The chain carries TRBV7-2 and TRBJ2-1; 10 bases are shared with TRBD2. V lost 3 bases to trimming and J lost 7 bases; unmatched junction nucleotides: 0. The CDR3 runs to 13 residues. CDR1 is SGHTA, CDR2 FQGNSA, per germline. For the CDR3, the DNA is TGTGCCAGCAGCTTGGGACTAGCGAATGAGCAGTTCTTC. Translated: CASSLGLANEQFF.

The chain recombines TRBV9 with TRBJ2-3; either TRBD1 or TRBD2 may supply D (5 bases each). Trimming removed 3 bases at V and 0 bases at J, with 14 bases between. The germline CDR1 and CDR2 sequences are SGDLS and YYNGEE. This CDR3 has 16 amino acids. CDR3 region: CASSGGPGRSTDTQYF. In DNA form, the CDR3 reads TGTGCCAGCAGCGGGGGCCCGGGACGGAGCACAGATACGCAGTATTTT.

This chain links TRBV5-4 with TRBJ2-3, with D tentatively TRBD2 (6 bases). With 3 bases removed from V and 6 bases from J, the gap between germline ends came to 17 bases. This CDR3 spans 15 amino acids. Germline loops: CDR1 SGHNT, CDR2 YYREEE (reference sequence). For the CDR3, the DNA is TGTGCCAGCAGCTCAGGGACTGGTCTTGGGGATACGCAGTATTTT. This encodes CASSSGTGLGDTQYF.

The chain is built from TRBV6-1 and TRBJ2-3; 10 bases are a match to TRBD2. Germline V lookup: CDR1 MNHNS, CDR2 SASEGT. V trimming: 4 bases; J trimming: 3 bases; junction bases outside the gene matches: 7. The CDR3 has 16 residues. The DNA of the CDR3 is TGTGCCAGCAGTGGCCCTAGCGGGAGAGGGACAGATACGCAGTATTTT. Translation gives CASSGPSGRGTDTQYF.

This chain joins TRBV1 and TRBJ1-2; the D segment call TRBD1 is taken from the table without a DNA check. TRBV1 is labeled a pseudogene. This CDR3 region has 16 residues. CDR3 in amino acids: CTSSQERVGGNYGYTF. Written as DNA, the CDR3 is TGCACCAGCAGCCAAGAGAGAGTAGGGGGTAACTATGGCTACACCTTC.

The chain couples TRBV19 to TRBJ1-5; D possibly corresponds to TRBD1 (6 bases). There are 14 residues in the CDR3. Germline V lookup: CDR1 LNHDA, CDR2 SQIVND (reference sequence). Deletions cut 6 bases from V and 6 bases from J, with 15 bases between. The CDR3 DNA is TGTGCCAGTAGAACAGGGCGAGTAGGTCAGCCCCAGCATTTT. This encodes CASRTGRVGQPQHF.

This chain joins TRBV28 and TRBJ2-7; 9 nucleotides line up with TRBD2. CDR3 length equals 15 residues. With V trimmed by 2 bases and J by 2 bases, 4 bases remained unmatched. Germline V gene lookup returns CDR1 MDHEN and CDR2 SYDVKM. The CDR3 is CASSLAASGTYEQYF. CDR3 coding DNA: TGTGCCAGCAGTTTAGCGGCTAGCGGGACCTACGAGCAGTACTTC. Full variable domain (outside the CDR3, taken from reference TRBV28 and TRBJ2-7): DVKVTQSSRYLVKRTGEKVFLECVQDMDHENMFWYRQDPGLGLRLIYFSYDVKMKEKGDIPEGYSVSREKKERFSLILESASTNQTSMYLCASSLAASGTYEQYFGPGTRLTVT.

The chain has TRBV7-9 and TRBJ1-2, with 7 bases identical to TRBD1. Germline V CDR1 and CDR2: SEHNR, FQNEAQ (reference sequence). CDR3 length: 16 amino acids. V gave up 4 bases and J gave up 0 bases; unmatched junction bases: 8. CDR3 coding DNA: TGTGCCAGCAGCTCTGGGGGACAGCCTTCTAACTATGGCTACACCTTC. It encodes CASSSGGQPSNYGYTF.